What follows are 9 T cell receptor beta chains derived from one specimen sequenced in a study of blood T cell repertoires in COVID-19. Repertoires were generated with immunoSEQ multiplex PCR, while TCRdb's copy carries only in-frame clones and drops some. The sample has tens of thousands of clones; about 71% are singletons. The sample consisted of peripheral blood. These receptor sequences come from a woman in her 70s with acute or convalescent COVID-19.

The CDR3 region is CASSLGGLGSGRSYEQYF. The DNA for the CDR3 is TGTGCCAGCAGCTTAGGTGGGTTGGGTAGCGGGCGTTCCTACGAGCAGTACTTC. This sequence joins TRBV7-9 and TRBJ2-7; 7 bases match TRBD2. The V gene end was trimmed by 1 base and the J gene end by 1 base; junction bases not matched to a gene: 13. This CDR3 has 18 amino acids. Germline loops: CDR1 SEHNR, CDR2 FQNEAQ (reference sequence).

The rearrangement joins TRBV29-1 to TRBJ1-2; TRBD1 is a possible D gene (5 bases). Germline CDR1 SQVTM, CDR2 ANQGSEA. The CDR3 is made up of 11 amino acids. V gave up 7 bases and J gave up 2 bases, with 8 bases separating them. CDR3: CSGSGNYGYTF. CDR3 DNA sequence: TGCAGCGGCTCAGGGAACTATGGCTACACCTTC.

The V gene is TRBV6-6, the J gene TRBJ2-1; perhaps TRBD1 as D (6 bases). The CDR3 length is 16 residues. V was pared by 6 bases and J by 0 bases, with 15 bases between. CDR1 and CDR2 (germline): MNHNY, SVGAGI (reference sequence). The CDR3 is CASRSSTGSSYNEQFF. In DNA, the CDR3 is TGTGCCAGCAGATCCAGTACAGGGAGCTCCTACAATGAGCAGTTCTTC.

The V gene is TRBV5-6, the J gene TRBJ1-2, with 9 bases lining up with TRBD1. V gave up 4 bases and J gave up 3 bases; unmatched junction bases: 10. Germline-derived CDR1 and CDR2 are SGHDT and YYEEEE. The CDR3 length is 16 residues. The CDR3: CASSAKTGGAYYGYTF. As DNA, the CDR3 is TGTGCCAGCAGCGCTAAAACAGGGGGCGCGTACTATGGCTACACCTTC. Full variable domain (rest looked up from reference TRBV5-6 and TRBJ1-2): DAGVTQSPTHLIKTRGQQVTLRCSPKSGHDTVSWYQQALGQGPQFIFQYYEEEERQRGNFPDRFSGHQFPNYSSELNVNALLLGDSALYLCASSAKTGGAYYGYTFGSGTRLTVV.

The gene calls are TRBV5-1 and TRBJ1-1, with 8 bases lining up with TRBD1. This CDR3 spans 14 amino acids. CDR1 and CDR2 (germline): SGHRS, YFSETQ. V was clipped by 2 bases and J by 5 bases; unmatched bases: 5. The CDR3 region has the DNA TGCGCCAGCAGCTTACAGGGGGGAGGGACTGAAGCTTTCTTT. Encoded protein: CASSLQGGGTEAFF.

CDR3 sequence (DNA): TGTGCCAGCTCAGGAAGCTCTGGGGCCAACGTCCTGACTTTC. Translation gives CASSGSSGANVLTF. The chain couples TRBV6-5 to TRBJ2-6; D call uncertain. CDR3 length: 14 amino acids. Trimming removed 8 bases at V and 0 bases at J, with 8 bases between. Germline assignment: CDR1 MNHEY and CDR2 SVGAGI.

CDR3 protein: CASSFRADREQFF. Written as DNA, the CDR3 is TGTGCCAGCAGCTTCCGGGCCGACAGGGAGCAGTTCTTC. V is TRBV7-8 and J is TRBJ2-1; a possible D gene is TRBD1 (6 bases). Germline values: CDR1 SGHVS, CDR2 FQNEAQ. V lost 3 bases and J lost 10, with 13 bases in between. This CDR3 spans 13 amino acids.

This clone is deemed medium-sized (0.01 to 0.1%). The chain recombines TRBV6-2 or TRBV6-3 with TRBJ2-4; 8 bases fit TRBD1. The V gene end was trimmed by 4 bases and the J gene end by 5 bases; junction bases not matched to a gene: 1. Germline-derived CDR1 and CDR2 are MNHEY and SVGEGT. This CDR3 contains 13 residues. In DNA form, the CDR3 reads TGTGCCAGCAGTTCGACAGGGGAAAACATTCAGTACTTC. It specifies CASSSTGENIQYF.

This clone was counted between two and nine times. The rearrangement links TRBV25-1 to TRBJ2-7; 10 nucleotides agree with TRBD1. V was clipped by 0 bases and J by 2 bases; unmatched bases: 4. The CDR3 has 16 amino acids. CDR1 MGHDK and CDR2 SYGVNS come from the germline V gene. The CDR3 coding sequence is TGTGCCAGCAGTGAATATGTGGGACAGGGGCCCTACGAGCAGTACTTC. As protein: CASSEYVGQGPYEQYF.